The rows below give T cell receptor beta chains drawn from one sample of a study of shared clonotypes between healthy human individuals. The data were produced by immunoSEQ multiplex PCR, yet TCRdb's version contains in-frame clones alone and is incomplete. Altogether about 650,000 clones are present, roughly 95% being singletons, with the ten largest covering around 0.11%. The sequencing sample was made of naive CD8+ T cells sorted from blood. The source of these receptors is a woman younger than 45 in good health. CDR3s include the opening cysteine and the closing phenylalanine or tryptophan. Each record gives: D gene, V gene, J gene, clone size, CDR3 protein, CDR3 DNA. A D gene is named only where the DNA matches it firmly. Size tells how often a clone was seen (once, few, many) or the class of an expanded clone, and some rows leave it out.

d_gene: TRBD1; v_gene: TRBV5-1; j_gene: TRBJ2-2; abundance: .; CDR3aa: CASSSRDRGHTGELFF; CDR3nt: TGCGCCAGCAGCTCCCGGGACAGGGGTCACACCGGGGAGCTGTTTTTT
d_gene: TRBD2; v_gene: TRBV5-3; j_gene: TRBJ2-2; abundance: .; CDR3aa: CARSSNSGRNTGELFF; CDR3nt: TGTGCCAGAAGCTCAAATAGCGGGAGGAACACCGGGGAGCTGTTTTTT
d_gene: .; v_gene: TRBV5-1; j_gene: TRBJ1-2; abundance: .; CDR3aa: CASSLDEGFGYGYTF; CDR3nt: TGCGCCAGCAGCTTGGACGAGGGGTTTGGCTATGGCTACACCTTC
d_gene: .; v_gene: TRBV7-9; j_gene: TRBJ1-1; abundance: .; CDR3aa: CASSPGTPAMNTEAFF; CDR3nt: TGTGCCAGCAGCCCCGGGACACCGGCAATGAACACTGAAGCTTTCTTT
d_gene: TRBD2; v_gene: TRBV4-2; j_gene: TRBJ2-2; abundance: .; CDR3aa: CASSQDWEGVTGELFF; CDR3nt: TGTGCCAGCAGCCAAGACTGGGAGGGTGTTACCGGGGAGCTGTTTTTT
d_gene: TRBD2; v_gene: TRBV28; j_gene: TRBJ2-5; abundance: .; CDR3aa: CASSSGGQETQYF; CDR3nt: TGTGCCAGCAGCAGCGGGGGGCAAGAGACCCAGTACTTC
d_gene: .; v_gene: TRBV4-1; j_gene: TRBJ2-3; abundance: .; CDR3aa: CASSQDEGSSHTDTQYF; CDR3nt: TGCGCCAGCAGCCAAGATGAGGGTAGCTCACACACAGATACGCAGTATTTT
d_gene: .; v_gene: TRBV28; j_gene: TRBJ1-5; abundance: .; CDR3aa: CASSLIESQPQHF; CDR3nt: TGTGCCAGCAGTTTAATCGAGAGTCAGCCCCAGCATTTT
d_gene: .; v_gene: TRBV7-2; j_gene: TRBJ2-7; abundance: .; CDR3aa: CASSLEAGRSSYEQYF; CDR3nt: TGTGCCAGCAGCTTAGAAGCGGGCAGGAGCTCCTACGAGCAGTACTTC
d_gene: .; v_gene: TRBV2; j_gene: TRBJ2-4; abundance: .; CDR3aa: CASSDRVRTAKNIQYF; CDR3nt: TGTGCCAGCAGTGACAGGGTTAGGACAGCCAAAAACATTCAGTACTTC
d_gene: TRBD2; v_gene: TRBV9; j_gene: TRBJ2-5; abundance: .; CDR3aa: CASSAEGLAQETQYF; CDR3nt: TGTGCCAGCAGCGCAGAGGGACTAGCACAAGAGACCCAGTACTTC
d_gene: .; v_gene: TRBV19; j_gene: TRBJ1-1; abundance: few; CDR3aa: CASTAGIMNTEAFF; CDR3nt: TGTGCCAGTACCGCGGGAATCATGAACACTGAAGCTTTCTTT
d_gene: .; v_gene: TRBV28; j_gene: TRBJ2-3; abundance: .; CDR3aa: CASSLSSDTQYF; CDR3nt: TGTGCCAGCAGTTTATCATCAGATACGCAGTATTTT
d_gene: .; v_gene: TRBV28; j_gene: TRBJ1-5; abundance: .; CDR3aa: CASRSTGFSNQPQHF; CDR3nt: TGTGCCAGCAGGTCCACAGGGTTTAGCAATCAGCCCCAGCATTTT
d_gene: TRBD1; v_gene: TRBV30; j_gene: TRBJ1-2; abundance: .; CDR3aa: CAWSTGTGNYGYTF; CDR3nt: TGTGCCTGGAGTACCGGGACAGGGAACTATGGCTACACCTTC
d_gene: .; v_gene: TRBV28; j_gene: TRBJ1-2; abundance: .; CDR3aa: CASSLQWGVGYTF; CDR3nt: TGTGCCAGCAGTTTACAGTGGGGGGTTGGCTACACCTTC
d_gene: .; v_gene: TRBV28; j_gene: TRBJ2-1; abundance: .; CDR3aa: CASSLLGVTYNEQFF; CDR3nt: TGTGCCAGCAGTTTATTGGGGGTCACCTACAATGAGCAGTTCTTC
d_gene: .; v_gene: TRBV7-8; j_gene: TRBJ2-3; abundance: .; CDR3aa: CASSLFWGTSTDTQYF; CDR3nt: TGTGCCAGCAGCTTATTCTGGGGCACAAGCACAGATACGCAGTATTTT
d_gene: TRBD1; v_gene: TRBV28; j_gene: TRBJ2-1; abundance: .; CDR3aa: CASSLGQGFYNEQFF; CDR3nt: TGTGCCAGCAGTTTGGGACAGGGGTTTTACAATGAGCAGTTCTTC
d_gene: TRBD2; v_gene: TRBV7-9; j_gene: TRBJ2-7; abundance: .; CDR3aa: CASSSWTSGAYYEQYF; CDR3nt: TGTGCCAGCAGCTCTTGGACTAGCGGGGCCTACTACGAGCAGTACTTC
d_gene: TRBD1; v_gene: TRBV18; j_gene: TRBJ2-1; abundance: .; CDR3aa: CASSPGTGPFNEQFF; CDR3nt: TGTGCCAGCTCTCCCGGGACAGGGCCCTTCAATGAGCAGTTCTTC
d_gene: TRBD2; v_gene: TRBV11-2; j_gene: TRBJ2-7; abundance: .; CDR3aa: CASSPGRGVYEQYF; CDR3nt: TGTGCCAGCAGCCCCGGTCGGGGGGTCTACGAGCAGTACTTC
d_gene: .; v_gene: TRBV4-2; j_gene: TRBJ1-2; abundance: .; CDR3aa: CASSPAGKSFNGYTF; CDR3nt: TGTGCCAGCAGCCCCGCGGGGAAGTCGTTCAATGGCTACACCTTC
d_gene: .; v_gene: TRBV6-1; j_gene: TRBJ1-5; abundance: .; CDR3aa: CASSERRQDNQPQHF; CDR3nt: TGTGCCAGCAGTGAAAGGAGGCAGGATAATCAGCCCCAGCATTTT
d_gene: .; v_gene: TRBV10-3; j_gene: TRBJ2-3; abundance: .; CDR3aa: CAISGDLGSDTQYF; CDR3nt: TGTGCCATCAGTGGGGACCTAGGGTCAGATACGCAGTATTTT
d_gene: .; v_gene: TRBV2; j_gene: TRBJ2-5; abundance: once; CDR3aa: CASSSGQFDQETQYF; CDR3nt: TGTGCCAGCAGCTCCGGACAGTTCGACCAAGAGACCCAGTACTTC
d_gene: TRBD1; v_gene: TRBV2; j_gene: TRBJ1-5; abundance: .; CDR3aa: CASSHKGGNRGLNQPQHF; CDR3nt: TGTGCCAGCAGCCACAAAGGGGGTAACAGGGGACTCAATCAGCCCCAGCATTTT
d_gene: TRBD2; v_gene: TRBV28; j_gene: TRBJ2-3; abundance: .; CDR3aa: CASSTWTSGRDTDTQYF; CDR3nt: TGTGCCAGCAGTACCTGGACTAGCGGGAGGGACACAGATACGCAGTATTTT
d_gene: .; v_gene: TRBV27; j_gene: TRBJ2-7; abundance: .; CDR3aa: CASSTGSSYEQYF; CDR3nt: TGTGCCAGCAGTACCGGGAGCTCCTACGAGCAGTACTTC
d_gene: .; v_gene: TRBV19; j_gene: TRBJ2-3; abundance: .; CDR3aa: CASSIEGLGDTQYF; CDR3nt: TGTGCCAGTAGTATAGAGGGTCTCGGAGATACGCAGTATTTT
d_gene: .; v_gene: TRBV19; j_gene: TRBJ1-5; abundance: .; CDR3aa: CASSMSQGNQPQHF; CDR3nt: TGTGCCAGTAGTATGTCTCAGGGTAATCAGCCCCAGCATTTT
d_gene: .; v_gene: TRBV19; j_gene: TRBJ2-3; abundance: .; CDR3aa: CASRGQGGSTDTQYF; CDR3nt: TGTGCCAGTAGAGGCCAGGGCGGGAGCACAGATACGCAGTATTTT
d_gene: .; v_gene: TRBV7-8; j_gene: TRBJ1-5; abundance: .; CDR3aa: CASSLVAGDLNQPQHF; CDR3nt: TGTGCCAGCAGCTTAGTGGCAGGGGATCTCAATCAGCCCCAGCATTTT
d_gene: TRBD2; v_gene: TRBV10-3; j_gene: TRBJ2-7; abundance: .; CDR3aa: CAISTGVGLAAPEQYF; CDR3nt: TGTGCCATCAGTACCGGTGTGGGACTAGCGGCCCCCGAGCAGTACTTC
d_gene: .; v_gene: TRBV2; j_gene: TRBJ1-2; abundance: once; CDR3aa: CASSDQTGYGYTF; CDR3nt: TGTGCCAGCAGTGATCAGACGGGGTATGGCTACACCTTC
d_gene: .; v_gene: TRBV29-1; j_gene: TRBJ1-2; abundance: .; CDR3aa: CSVAGRENVNYGYTF; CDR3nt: TGCAGCGTTGCGGGCAGGGAAAACGTTAACTATGGCTACACCTTC
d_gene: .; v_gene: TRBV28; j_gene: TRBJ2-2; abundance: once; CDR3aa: CASSLAGMNTGELFF; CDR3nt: TGTGCCAGCAGTTTAGCGGGGATGAACACCGGGGAGCTGTTTTTT
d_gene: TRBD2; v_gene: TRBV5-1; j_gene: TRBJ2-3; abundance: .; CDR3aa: CASSLTSGRSFGTDTQYF; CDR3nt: TGCGCCAGCAGCTTGACTAGCGGGAGGAGTTTTGGCACAGATACGCAGTATTTT
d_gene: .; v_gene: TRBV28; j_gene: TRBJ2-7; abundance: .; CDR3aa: CASSLTASYEQYF; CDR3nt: TGTGCCAGCAGTCTGACCGCATCCTACGAGCAGTACTTC
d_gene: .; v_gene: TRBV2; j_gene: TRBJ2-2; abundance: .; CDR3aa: CASSFTGANTGELFF; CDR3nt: TGTGCCAGCAGCTTCACAGGTGCGAACACCGGGGAGCTGTTTTTT
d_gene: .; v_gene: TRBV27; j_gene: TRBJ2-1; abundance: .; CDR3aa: CASSLVGGTNEQFF; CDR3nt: TGTGCCAGCAGTTTGGTCGGGGGAACCAATGAGCAGTTCTTC
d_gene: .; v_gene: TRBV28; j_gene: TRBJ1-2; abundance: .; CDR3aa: CASRQYGYTF; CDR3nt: TGTGCCAGCAGACAGTATGGCTACACCTTC
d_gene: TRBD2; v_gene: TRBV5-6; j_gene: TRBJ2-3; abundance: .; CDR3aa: CASSVGLGGTDTQYF; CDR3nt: TGTGCCAGCAGCGTGGGACTAGGGGGCACAGATACGCAGTATTTT
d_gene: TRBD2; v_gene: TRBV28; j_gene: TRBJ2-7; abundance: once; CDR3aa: CASSEGLAGDYEQYF; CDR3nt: TGTGCCAGCAGTGAGGGACTAGCGGGGGACTACGAGCAGTACTTC
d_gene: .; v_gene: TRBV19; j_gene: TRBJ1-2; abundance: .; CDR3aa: CASSSTANYGYTF; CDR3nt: TGTGCCAGTTCCTCCACAGCTAACTATGGCTACACCTTC
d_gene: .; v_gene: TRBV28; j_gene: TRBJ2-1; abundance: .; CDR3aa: CASRMGESSYNEQFF; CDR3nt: TGTGCCAGCAGGATGGGGGAGAGCTCCTACAATGAGCAGTTCTTC
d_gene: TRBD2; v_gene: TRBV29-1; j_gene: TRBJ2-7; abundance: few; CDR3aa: CSVVGGRGPYEQYF; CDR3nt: TGCAGCGTTGTAGGCGGGAGGGGCCCCTACGAGCAGTACTTC
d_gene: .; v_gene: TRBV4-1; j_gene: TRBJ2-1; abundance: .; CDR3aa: CASSHATDEQFF; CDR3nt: TGCGCCAGCAGCCATGCGACGGATGAGCAGTTCTTC
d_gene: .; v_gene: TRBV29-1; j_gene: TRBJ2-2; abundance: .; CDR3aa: CSVGRVNTGELFF; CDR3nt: TGCAGCGTTGGGAGGGTAAACACCGGGGAGCTGTTTTTT
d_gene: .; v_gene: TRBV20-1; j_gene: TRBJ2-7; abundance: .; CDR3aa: CSALEYEQYF; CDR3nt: TGCAGTGCCCTCGAATACGAGCAGTACTTC
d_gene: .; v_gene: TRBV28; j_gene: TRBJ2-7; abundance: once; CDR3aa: CASRPTGEGGEQYF; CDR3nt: TGTGCCAGCAGGCCGACAGGGGAGGGTGGCGAGCAGTACTTC
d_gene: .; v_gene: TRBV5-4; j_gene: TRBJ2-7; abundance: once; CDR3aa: CASSPRGFTDEQYF; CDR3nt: TGTGCCAGCAGCCCTAGGGGCTTCACCGACGAGCAGTACTTC
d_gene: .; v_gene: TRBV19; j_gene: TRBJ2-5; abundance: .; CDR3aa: CASSIGAREETQYF; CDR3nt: TGTGCCAGTAGTATAGGGGCCAGGGAAGAGACCCAGTACTTC
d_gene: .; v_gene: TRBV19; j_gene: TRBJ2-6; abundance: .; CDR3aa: CASEHLFYGANVLTF; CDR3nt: TGTGCCAGTGAACACCTCTTTTATGGGGCCAACGTCCTGACTTTC
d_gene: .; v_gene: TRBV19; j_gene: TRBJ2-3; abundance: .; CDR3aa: CASSPQSTDTQYF; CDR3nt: TGTGCCAGTAGCCCCCAAAGCACAGATACGCAGTATTTT